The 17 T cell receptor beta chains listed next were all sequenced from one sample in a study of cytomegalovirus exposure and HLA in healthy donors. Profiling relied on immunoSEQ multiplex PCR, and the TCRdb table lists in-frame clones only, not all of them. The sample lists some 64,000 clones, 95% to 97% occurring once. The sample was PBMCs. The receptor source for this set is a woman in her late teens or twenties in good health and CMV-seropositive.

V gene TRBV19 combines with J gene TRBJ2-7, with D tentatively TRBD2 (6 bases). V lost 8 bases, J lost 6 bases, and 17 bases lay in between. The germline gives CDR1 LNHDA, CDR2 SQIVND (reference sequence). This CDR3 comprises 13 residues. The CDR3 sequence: CASSAGPRGEQYF. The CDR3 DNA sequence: TGTGCCAGTTCCGCCGGGCCGCGGGGCGAGCAGTACTTC.

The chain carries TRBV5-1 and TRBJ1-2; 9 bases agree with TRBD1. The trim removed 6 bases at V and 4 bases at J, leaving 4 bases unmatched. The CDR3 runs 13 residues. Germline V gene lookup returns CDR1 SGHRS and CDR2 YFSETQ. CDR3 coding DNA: TGCGCCAGCATGGGACAGGGAGTCTATGGCTACACCTTC. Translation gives CASMGQGVYGYTF.

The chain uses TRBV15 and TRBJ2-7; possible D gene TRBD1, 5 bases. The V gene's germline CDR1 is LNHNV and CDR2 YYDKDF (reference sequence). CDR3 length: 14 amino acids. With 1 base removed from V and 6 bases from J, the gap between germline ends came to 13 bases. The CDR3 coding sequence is TGTGCCACCAGCAGAGTCGCAGGGTATGGCGAGCAGTACTTC. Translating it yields CATSRVAGYGEQYF.

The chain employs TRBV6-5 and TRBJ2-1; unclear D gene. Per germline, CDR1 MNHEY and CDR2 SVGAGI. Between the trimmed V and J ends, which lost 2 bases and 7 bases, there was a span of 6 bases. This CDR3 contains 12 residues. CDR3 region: CASSYPGNEQFF. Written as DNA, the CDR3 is TGTGCCAGCAGTTACCCCGGGAATGAGCAGTTCTTC.

The CDR3 loop reads CASSATLGAYGYTF. For the CDR3, the DNA is TGTGCCAGCAGCGCCACCTTGGGAGCCTATGGCTACACCTTC. The chain combines TRBV2 with TRBJ1-2, with D uncertain. Germline CDR1 and CDR2: SNHLY and FYNNEI. This CDR3 has 14 residues. V gave up 6 bases and J gave up 4 bases, with 15 bases separating them.

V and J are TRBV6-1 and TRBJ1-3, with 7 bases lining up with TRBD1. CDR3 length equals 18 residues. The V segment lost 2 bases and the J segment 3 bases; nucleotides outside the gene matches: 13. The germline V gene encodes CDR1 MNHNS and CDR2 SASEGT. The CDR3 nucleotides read TGTGCCAGCAGTGAATCCCTCCGACAGGGAGTAGGTGGAAACACCATATATTTT. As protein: CASSESLRQGVGGNTIYF.

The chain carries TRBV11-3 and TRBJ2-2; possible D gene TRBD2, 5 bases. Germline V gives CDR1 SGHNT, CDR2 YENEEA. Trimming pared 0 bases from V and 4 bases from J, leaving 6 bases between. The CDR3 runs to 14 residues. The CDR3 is CASSLDGGTGELFF. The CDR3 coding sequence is TGTGCCAGCAGCTTAGATGGAGGCACCGGGGAGCTGTTTTTT.

CDR3 amino acids: CASSERSSYNEQFF. The CDR3 DNA reads TGTGCCAGCAGTGAACGGAGCTCCTACAATGAGCAGTTCTTC. The chain uses TRBV6-1 and TRBJ2-1; unclear D gene. Trimming shortened V by 2 bases and J by 0 bases, and 5 bases separated the two germline ends. The CDR3 is 14 amino acids. The germline V gene encodes CDR1 MNHNS and CDR2 SASEGT.

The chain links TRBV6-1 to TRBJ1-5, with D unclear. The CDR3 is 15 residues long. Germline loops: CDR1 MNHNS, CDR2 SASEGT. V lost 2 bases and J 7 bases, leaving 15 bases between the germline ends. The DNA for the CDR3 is TGTGCCAGCAGTGAATTTTCCCCCGGGAGCCAGCCCCAGCATTTT. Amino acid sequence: CASSEFSPGSQPQHF.

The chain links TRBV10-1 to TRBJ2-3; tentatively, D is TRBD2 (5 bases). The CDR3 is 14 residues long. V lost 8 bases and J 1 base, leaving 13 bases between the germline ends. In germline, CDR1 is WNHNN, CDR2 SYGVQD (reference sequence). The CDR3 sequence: CASSKGEGTDTQYF. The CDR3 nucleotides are TGCGCCAGCTCTAAGGGAGAAGGCACAGATACGCAGTATTTT.

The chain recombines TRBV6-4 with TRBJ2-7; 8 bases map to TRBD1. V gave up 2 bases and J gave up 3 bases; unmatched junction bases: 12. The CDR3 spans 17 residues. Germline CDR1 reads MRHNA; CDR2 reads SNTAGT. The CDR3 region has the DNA TGTGCCAGCAGTGACCTGAGGACAGGGAAACGGCACTACGAGCAGTACTTC. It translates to CASSDLRTGKRHYEQYF.

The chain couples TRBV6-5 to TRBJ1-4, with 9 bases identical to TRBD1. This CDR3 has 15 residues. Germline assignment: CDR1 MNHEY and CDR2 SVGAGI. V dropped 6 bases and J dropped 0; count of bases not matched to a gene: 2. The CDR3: CASRRDRATNEKLFF. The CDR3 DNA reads TGTGCCAGCAGGCGGGACAGGGCAACTAATGAAAAACTGTTTTTT.

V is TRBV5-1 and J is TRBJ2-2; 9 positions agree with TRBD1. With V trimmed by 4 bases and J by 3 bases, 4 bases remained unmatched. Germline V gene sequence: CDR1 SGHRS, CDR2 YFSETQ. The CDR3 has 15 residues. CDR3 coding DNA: TGCGCCAGCAGCCCAAGACAGGGGGACACCGGGGAGCTGTTTTTT. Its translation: CASSPRQGDTGELFF.

The chain's CDR3 is CASSLIWGPRETQYF. CDR3 DNA sequence: TGTGCCAGCAGTTTAATCTGGGGGCCTCGAGAGACCCAGTACTTC. The chain is built from TRBV28 and TRBJ2-5; D might be TRBD1 (6 bases). This CDR3 is 15 amino acids long. V was pared by 2 bases and J by 4 bases, with 14 bases between. Germline CDR1 MDHEN, CDR2 SYDVKM.

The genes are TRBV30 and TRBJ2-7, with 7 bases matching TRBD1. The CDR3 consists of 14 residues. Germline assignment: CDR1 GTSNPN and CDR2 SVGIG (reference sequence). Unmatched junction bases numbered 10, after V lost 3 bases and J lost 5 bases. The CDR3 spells CAWSARGQFHEQYF. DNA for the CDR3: TGTGCCTGGAGCGCACGGGGACAGTTCCACGAGCAGTACTTC.

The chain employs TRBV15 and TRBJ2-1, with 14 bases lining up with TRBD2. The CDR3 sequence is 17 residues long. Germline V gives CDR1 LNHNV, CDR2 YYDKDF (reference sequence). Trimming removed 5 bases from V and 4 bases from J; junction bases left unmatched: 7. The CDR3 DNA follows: TGTGCCACCAGCCGGGGACTAGCGGGAGAGAGTTACAATGAGCAGTTCTTC. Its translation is CATSRGLAGESYNEQFF.

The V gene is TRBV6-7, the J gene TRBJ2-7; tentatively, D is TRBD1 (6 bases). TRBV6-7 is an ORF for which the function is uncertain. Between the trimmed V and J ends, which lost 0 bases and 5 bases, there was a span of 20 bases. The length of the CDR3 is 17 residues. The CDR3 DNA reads TGTGCCAGCAGTTACTCTAACGTGACAGGCCACTACGACGAGCAGTACTTC. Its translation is CASSYSNVTGHYDEQYF.